The 23 T cell receptor beta chains below come from one sample, sequenced in a study of regulatory T cells in long-lasting Graves disease. Construction of TCR beta libraries relied on iRepertoire HTBI primers and on Arm-PCR targeting CDR3 regions. TCRdb used MiXCR to reprocess the multiplex PCR reads, holding one entry per CDR3 protein. The table has about 430,000 distinct CDR3 sequences, over 14% seen once; the top ten hold approximately 7.8%. Time point reported: newly diagnosed GD, antithyroid drugs for less than 3 months. Isolated PBMC RNA provided the starting material for the TCR library. This sample also belongs to another study, concerning T cells in Graves' hyperthyroidism and ophthalmopathy.

Sequencing used peripheral blood mononuclear cells (PBMCs), obtained at new diagnosis, from a patient treated with antithyroid drugs. Source of these receptors: a woman in her forties with Graves disease.

This clonotype was counted at least ten times. The gene calls are TRBV12-3 or TRBV12-4 and TRBJ2-4; TRBD2 might be the D (6 bases). The CDR3 is 15 amino acids. Trimming removed 8 bases at V and 0 bases at J, with 14 bases between. Here the CDR3 DNA reads TGTGCCAGCTCTTTGGAGGGACTAGCCAAAAACATTCAGTACTTC. Its translation is CASSLEGLAKNIQYF.

In its sample, this clonotype was seen many times. V and J are TRBV7-8 and TRBJ2-2, with TRBD2 matching 14 bases. Germline V gives CDR1 SGHVS, CDR2 FQNEAQ. This CDR3 has 15 residues. V lost 5 bases, J lost 7 bases, and 3 bases stayed unmatched. The CDR3 region is CASSRLAGGIGELFF. The CDR3, as DNA: TGTGCCAGCAGCCGACTAGCGGGAGGGATCGGGGAGCTGTTTTTT.

This clonotype was counted ten times or more. This chain joins TRBV2 and TRBJ2-3, with D possibly TRBD1 on 5 matching bases. There are 15 residues in the CDR3. CDR1 is SNHLY and CDR2 is FYNNEI in the germline V gene. The V end lost 4 bases, the J end lost 4 bases, and 15 bases lay between the germline ends. The DNA of the CDR3 is TGTGCCAGCAGTGGAGACAGCCATGTCGCAGATACGCAGTATTTT. Amino acid sequence: CASSGDSHVADTQYF.

In this sample, this clonotype turned up many times. The J gene is TRBJ1-5, the V gene TRBV12-5, with D unresolved. V was cut by 1 base and J by 5 bases, with 3 bases left in between. The CDR3 is 12 residues long. The germline V gene has CDR1 LGHNT and CDR2 FRNRAP. The CDR3: CASGLDDQPQHF. CDR3 bases: TGTGCTAGTGGTTTGGATGATCAGCCCCAGCATTTT.

This clonotype was picked up a small number of times. The chain joins TRBV5-1 to TRBJ2-2; D is uncertain. This CDR3 has 16 amino acids. Germline V gene lookup returns CDR1 SGHRS and CDR2 YFSETQ. Trimming stripped 0 bases from V and 3 bases from J, with 12 bases between. CDR3 coding DNA: TGCGCCAGCAGCTTGGCCTTAGTGTTGGACACCGGGGAGCTGTTTTTT. This sequence encodes CASSLALVLDTGELFF.

This clonotype showed up many times. The chain carries TRBV5-1 and TRBJ2-7, with TRBD2 matching over 7 bases. The CDR3 covers 17 residues. The V segment lost 4 bases and the J segment 1 base; nucleotides outside the gene matches: 14. Germline assignment: CDR1 SGHRS and CDR2 YFSETQ. CDR3 bases: TGCGCCAGCAGCCCTATGCCGACTAGCACGGATTCCTACGAGCAGTACTTC. This translates into CASSPMPTSTDSYEQYF.

Concerning this clonotype: A far larger clone is one base from this, pointing to a likely read error. The chain combines TRBV15 with TRBJ2-4, with TRBD2 as a possible D gene (5 bases). V was clipped by 3 bases and J by 13 bases, with 25 bases between them. The CDR3 runs to 16 residues. CDR1 and CDR2 from the germline V gene are LNHNV and YYDKDF (reference sequence). The CDR3 protein is CATSRSRTVAYNEQYF. DNA of the CDR3: TGTGCCACCAGCAGGTCCCGGACTGTCGCCTACAATGAGCAGTACTTC.

This clonotype was recorded only once. The chain uses TRBV13 and TRBJ1-3, with D hard to call. V shed 5 bases and J shed 4 bases, with 12 bases lying between them. Germline values: CDR1 PRHDT, CDR2 FYEKMQ (reference sequence). The CDR3 is made up of 14 amino acids. The CDR3: CASSRMSGGNTIYF. DNA of the CDR3: TGTGCCAGCAGCCGCATGTCAGGCGGAAACACCATATATTTT. The whole variable domain, filled in from reference TRBV13 and TRBJ1-3, reads AAGVIQSPRHLIKEKRETATLKCYPIPRHDTVYWYQQGPGQDPQFLISFYEKMQSDKGSIPDRFSAQQFSDYHSELNMSSLELGDSALYFCASSRMSGGNTIYFGEGSWLTVV.

The genes are TRBV13 and TRBJ2-7, with D hard to call. Looked up from germline, CDR1 is PRHDT and CDR2 is FYEKMQ (reference sequence). Between the trimmed V and J ends, which lost 5 bases and 1 base, there was a span of 15 bases. The CDR3 totals 15 residues. CDR3 residues: CASSPLRNVSYEQYF. The CDR3 DNA sequence: TGTGCCAGCAGCCCCCTGCGGAACGTTTCCTACGAGCAGTACTTC.

This clonotype was counted at least ten times. The rearrangement uses TRBV6-5 and TRBJ2-1, with TRBD1 as a possible D gene (6 bases). V lost 1 base, J lost 9 bases, and 13 bases lay in between. The CDR3 is 14 residues long. Germline V CDR1 and CDR2: MNHEY, SVGAGI. CDR3 region: CASSYLAGQTEQFF. CDR3 sequence (DNA): TGTGCCAGCAGTTACTTAGCCGGACAGACTGAGCAGTTCTTC.

On this clonotype: With a far larger clone one base away, a read error is the likely cause. The chain links TRBV12-3 or TRBV12-4 to TRBJ1-2; 9 positions agree with TRBD1. The CDR3 has 15 amino acids. V shed 5 bases and J 2 bases; nucleotides not matched to a gene: 6. The CDR3 region has the DNA TGTGCCAGCAGTGTGGGACAGGGCTCAAACTATGGCTACACCTTC. Its protein is CASSVGQGSNYGYTF.

This clonotype showed up many times. The chain recombines TRBV7-9 with TRBJ2-1; D not resolved. This CDR3 is 11 amino acids long. From germline, CDR1 is SEHNR and CDR2 FQNEAQ (reference sequence). The V end was cut by 3 bases, the J end by 9 bases, with 6 bases between. The CDR3 sequence is CASSFGIEQFF. DNA of the CDR3: TGTGCCAGCAGCTTTGGCATTGAGCAGTTCTTC.

The J gene is TRBJ2-7, the V gene TRBV6-1; TRBD2 might be the D (5 bases). Germline CDR1 and CDR2: MNHNS and SASEGT. The CDR3 sequence is 13 residues long. V lost 5 bases to trimming and J lost 1 base, with 9 bases between them. The CDR3 region has the DNA TGTGCCAGCAGTAGGGAGAATTCCTACGAGCAGTACTTC. Translated: CASSRENSYEQYF.

The sample holds many counts of this clonotype. This chain links TRBV12-3 or TRBV12-4 with TRBJ2-7; TRBD1 is a possible D gene (5 bases). This CDR3 contains 12 residues. The ends were cut back, 6 bases at V and 5 bases at J, with 11 bases in the middle. DNA for the CDR3: TGTGCCAGCAGCCCAGGGTCCCACGAGCAGTACTTC. Translation gives CASSPGSHEQYF.

This clonotype was seen repeatedly, ten times or more. V usage is TRBV5-1 and J usage is TRBJ1-5; D is undetermined. The CDR3 sequence is 13 residues long. V was trimmed by 6 bases and J by 9 bases, leaving 16 bases between them. Germline-derived CDR1 and CDR2 are SGHRS and YFSETQ. The DNA of the CDR3 is TGCGCCAGCACCCAGGACGGCCGAGGGCCCCAGCATTTT. Translation: CASTQDGRGPQHF.

In its sample, this clonotype was seen once. This chain connects TRBV6-1 to TRBJ1-2, with TRBD1 identical over 9 bases. The CDR3 has 11 residues. CDR1 and CDR2 (germline): MNHNS, SASEGT. The V gene end was trimmed by 10 bases and the J gene end by 8 bases; junction bases not matched to a gene: 5. CDR3 coding DNA: TGTGCCATCGGACAGGGGTTAGGCTACACCTTC. It specifies CAIGQGLGYTF.

This clonotype was observed a few times. The junction differs from germline at one of its ends, possibly a read error. The chain is built from TRBV19 and TRBJ1-1; tentatively, D is TRBD1 (6 bases). Germline V gene lookup returns CDR1 LNHDA and CDR2 SQIVND (reference sequence). This CDR3 contains 18 residues. CDR3 bases: TGTGCCAGTGGTATTCTATGGTTGTCACAGGGAAGGAACACTGAAGCTTTCTTT. Translating gives CASGILWLSQGRNTEAFF. The full variable domain, its missing parts supplied by reference TRBV19 and TRBJ1-1, is DGGITQSPKYLFRKEGQNVTLSCEQNLNHDAMYWYRQDPGQGLRLIYYSQIVNDFQKGDIAEGYSVSREKKESFPLTVTSAQKNPTAFYLCASGILWLSQGRNTEAFFGQGTRLTVV.

In this sample, this clonotype turned up many times. The gene calls are TRBV6-2 or TRBV6-3 and TRBJ2-1; TRBD2 agrees at 7 bases. The CDR3 contains 16 residues. The germline gives CDR1 MNHEY, CDR2 SVGEGT. The V segment lost 2 bases and the J segment 8 bases; nucleotides outside the gene matches: 12. In nucleotides, the CDR3 is TGTGCCAGCAGTTACCGTTTAATGGGAGGGCCCTATGAGCAGTTCTTC. This sequence encodes CASSYRLMGGPYEQFF.

CDR3 residues: CASSAPGELDEQFF. CDR3 DNA sequence: TGTGCCAGCAGTGCACCCGGGGAATTGGATGAGCAGTTCTTC. The rearrangement uses TRBV25-1 and TRBJ2-1; D might be TRBD2 (5 bases). The germline gives CDR1 MGHDK, CDR2 SYGVNS. CDR3 length: 14 residues. V was clipped by 4 bases and J by 8 bases, with 15 bases between them.

This clonotype was seen a few times. This sequence joins TRBV3-1 and TRBJ2-5, with unresolved D. The V gene's germline CDR1 is LGHDT and CDR2 YNNKEL (reference sequence). V lost 0 bases and J 4 bases, leaving 9 bases between the germline ends. The CDR3 consists of 14 residues. The CDR3 reads CASSQDFPRETQYF. DNA for the CDR3: TGTGCCAGCAGCCAAGATTTCCCGAGAGAGACCCAGTACTTC.

The table lists this clonotype with many counts. The genes are TRBV7-2 and TRBJ1-5; no clear D. The CDR3 covers 15 residues. Looked up from germline, CDR1 is SGHTA and CDR2 is FQGNSA. V was shortened by 5 bases and J by 5 bases, with 16 bases between the two germline ends. CDR3 sequence: CASSPAPQPHQPQHF. The CDR3 region has the DNA TGTGCCAGCAGCCCCGCTCCCCAGCCCCATCAGCCCCAGCATTTT.

This clonotype was counted at least ten times. The CDR3 here is CASSSSQNPILHNEQFF. The CDR3 bases are TGTGCCAGCAGTTCCAGTCAAAACCCTATTCTCCACAATGAGCAGTTCTTC. The chain employs TRBV28 and TRBJ2-1; D remains ambiguous. Germline-derived CDR1 and CDR2 are MDHEN and SYDVKM. There are 17 residues in the CDR3. The V and J ends lost 4 bases and 5 bases respectively, with 21 bases between them. Full variable domain (outside the CDR3, taken from reference TRBV28 and TRBJ2-1): DVKVTQSSRYLVKRTGEKVFLECVQDMDHENMFWYRQDPGLGLRLIYFSYDVKMKEKGDIPEGYSVSREKKERFSLILESASTNQTSMYLCASSSSQNPILHNEQFFGPGTRLTVL.

This clonotype appeared many times. CDR3 DNA sequence: TGTGCCAGCGGAGCTGCACCTATTGTCGGGGAGCTGTTTTTT. The encoded protein is CASGAAPIVGELFF. The rearrangement links TRBV7-9 to TRBJ2-2; no definite D call. The CDR3 has 14 amino acids. Trimming pared 8 bases from V and 7 bases from J, leaving 17 bases between. From germline, CDR1 is SEHNR and CDR2 FQNEAQ (reference sequence).